This T cell receptor beta chain was recorded in a study of memory CD8 T cells in hepatitis C reinfection. As for the study in general: Between 3 and 8 weeks after reinfection detection, peak samples were drawn.

This table comes from immunoSEQ multiplex PCR, and its TCRdb copy is limited to in-frame clones, with some not included. The table has 35,000 to 55,000 clones, approximately 88% seen once. Time point in this sample: peak reinfection, 3 to 8 weeks after reinfection detection. Sorted cells were sequenced directly ex vivo without any in vitro expansion. Total naive CD8 T cells were sorted as viable CD3+ CD8+ CD45RO- cells from two donors. Study results and caveats: With about 5 donors, public clonotype conclusions could not be definitive.

About this clone itself: The antigen is not known.

Germline loops: CDR1 LNHNV, CDR2 YYDKDF (reference sequence). The ends were cut back, 1 base at V and 3 bases at J, with 7 bases in the middle. The CDR3 is 14 amino acids. The sequence was obtained from a man aged 18 to 35 with hepatitis C virus infection. The gene calls are TRBV15 and TRBJ1-5; D is ambiguous. Sequencing was performed on naive CD8+ T cells sorted from blood. CDR3 residues: CATSRAQLNQPQHF. The CDR3 DNA reads TGTGCCACCAGCAGAGCACAGCTCAATCAGCCCCAGCATTTT.